The 27 T cell receptor beta chains reported below all come from one sample, sequenced in a study of shared clonotypes between healthy human individuals. Sequenced by immunoSEQ multiplex PCR; TCRdb stores in-frame clones only, minus some. In the table there are about 2.4 million clones, roughly 93% of which are singletons. The source material was naive CD4+ T cells from PBMCs. Subset denoted: CD45RA+ positively selected. The receptors shown here come from a young man in good health. Some clones in this sample may be carry-over from other donors' samples.

The chain links TRBV18 to TRBJ1-1; D not resolved. Germline V lookup: CDR1 KGHSH, CDR2 LQKENI. Trimming shortened V by 3 bases and J by 0 bases, and 8 bases separated the two germline ends. CDR3 length equals 14 residues. This CDR3 is CASSPTYMNTEAFF. The CDR3 bases are TGTGCCAGCTCACCCACCTACATGAACACTGAAGCTTTCTTT.

The V call is TRBV7-9, the J call TRBJ2-1, with TRBD2 matching over 9 bases. Germline CDR1 SEHNR, CDR2 FQNEAQ (reference sequence). The CDR3 length is 17 residues. Trimming cost V 5 bases and J 10 bases; bases outside gene matches: 18. The CDR3 reads CASSVGVTAGGEGEQFF. In nucleotides, the CDR3 is TGTGCCAGCAGCGTAGGGGTGACAGCGGGAGGAGAGGGGGAGCAGTTCTTC.

The J gene is TRBJ2-3, the V gene TRBV27, with 7 bases lining up with TRBD2. Germline CDR1 MNHEY, CDR2 SMNVEV (reference sequence). V shed 6 bases, J shed 2 bases, and the junction held 8 bases outside the gene matches. This CDR3 contains 15 residues. The CDR3 protein is CASSPERDYTDTQYF. Written as DNA, the CDR3 is TGTGCCAGCAGCCCCGAACGGGACTACACAGATACGCAGTATTTT.

The chain links TRBV7-6 to TRBJ1-2, with 9 bases that match TRBD1. V shed 5 bases and J 0 bases; nucleotides not matched to a gene: 4. The CDR3 has 15 residues. Germline CDR1 SGHVS, CDR2 FNYEAQ. This chain's CDR3 is CASSGYRGPNYGYTF. For the CDR3, the DNA is TGTGCCAGCAGCGGGTACAGGGGGCCTAACTATGGCTACACCTTC.

The CDR3 coding sequence is TGTGCCAGTACCCCCCCGGGGTTGGCGGAGACCCAGTACTTC. Translation gives CASTPPGLAETQYF. The V and J genes are TRBV19 and TRBJ2-5; D is perhaps TRBD2 (5 bases). V was clipped by 7 bases and J by 5 bases, with 17 bases between them. Per germline, CDR1 LNHDA and CDR2 SQIVND (reference sequence). The CDR3 totals 14 residues.

CDR3 amino acids: CASSLGGAVDEKLFF. The CDR3 coding sequence is TGTGCCAGCAGTTTAGGGGGGGCTGTCGATGAAAAACTGTTTTTT. The chain has TRBV28 and TRBJ1-4; D possibly corresponds to TRBD1 (6 bases). Trimming removed 2 bases from V and 6 bases from J, with 13 bases in between. Germline CDR1 and CDR2: MDHEN and SYDVKM. This CDR3 region has 15 residues.

For this clone: In the same sample, other DNA sequences code for this CDR3. The V gene is TRBV5-1, the J gene TRBJ2-5; 10 bases match TRBD2. The ends lost 2 bases at V and 4 bases at J; junction bases unmatched: 2. Germline V gene data show CDR1 as SGHRS and CDR2 as YFSETQ. The CDR3 contains 14 residues. The CDR3 bases are TGCGCCAGCAGCTTCCGACTAGCGGGAGAGACCCAGTACTTC. It codes for CASSFRLAGETQYF.

The rearrangement joins TRBV28 to TRBJ2-5; D is possibly TRBD2 (5 bases). This CDR3 spans 13 amino acids. CDR1 is MDHEN, CDR2 SYDVKM, per germline. V lost 4 bases, J lost 5 bases, and 11 bases lay in between. The CDR3 region is CASSSGSVETQYF. The CDR3 bases are TGTGCCAGCAGTTCGGGATCGGTGGAGACCCAGTACTTC.

V is TRBV2 and J is TRBJ2-1, with 13 bases matching TRBD2. The V gene end was trimmed by 3 bases and the J gene end by 10 bases; junction bases not matched to a gene: 6. This CDR3 has 15 residues. Germline V gene lookup returns CDR1 SNHLY and CDR2 FYNNEI. The CDR3 reads CASSDRTSGSLEQFF. DNA of the CDR3: TGTGCCAGCAGTGATAGGACTAGCGGGAGCTTGGAGCAGTTCTTC.

The CDR3: CASSLDSYPATNEKLFF. CDR3 coding DNA: TGCGCCAGCAGCTTGGACAGTTACCCGGCAACTAATGAAAAACTGTTTTTT. The chain employs TRBV5-1 and TRBJ1-4, with D unresolved. The CDR3 covers 17 residues. Per the germline V gene, CDR1 is SGHRS and CDR2 is YFSETQ. Trimming removed 0 bases at V and 0 bases at J, with 12 bases between.

Comments on this clone: The same CDR3 also results from other DNA sequences found in this sample. The rearrangement links TRBV28 to TRBJ2-1, with D hard to call. The germline V and J ends were trimmed by 5 bases and 0 bases, with 8 bases remaining between them. This CDR3 is built from 14 residues. CDR1 MDHEN and CDR2 SYDVKM come from the germline V gene. The CDR3 reads CASSLPSSYNEQFF. The CDR3 region has the DNA TGTGCCAGCAGTCTGCCGAGCTCCTACAATGAGCAGTTCTTC.

In its sample, this clone was seen a few times. The gene calls are TRBV9 and TRBJ2-2; 9 nucleotides match TRBD2. Germline CDR1 is SGDLS and CDR2 is YYNGEE. The CDR3 consists of 16 residues. J was trimmed by 7 bases and V by 0 bases; bases with no gene match: 7. CDR3 coding DNA: TGTGCCAGCAGCGTAGTCCCTAGCGGGACGAACGGGGAGCTGTTTTTT. Amino acid sequence: CASSVVPSGTNGELFF.

The CDR3 coding sequence is TGTGCCAGCAGCGTTGACAGCCTCTCTGGAAACACCATATATTTT. Translated, it gives CASSVDSLSGNTIYF. The chain recombines TRBV5-4 with TRBJ1-3; weak D call: TRBD1 (5 bases). The germline V and J ends were trimmed by 4 bases and 0 bases, with 11 bases remaining between them. CDR3 length equals 15 residues. Per the germline V gene, CDR1 is SGHNT and CDR2 is YYREEE (reference sequence).

V and J are TRBV6-5 and TRBJ2-1; 12 bases fit TRBD2. Germline V lookup: CDR1 MNHEY, CDR2 SVGAGI. Trimming removed 5 bases from V and 9 bases from J; junction bases left unmatched: 5. The CDR3 has 14 amino acids. The CDR3 bases are TGTGCCAGCAGTCGACTAGCGGGAGTTCGTGAGCAGTTCTTC. This gives the protein CASSRLAGVREQFF.

The J gene is TRBJ2-6, the V gene TRBV29-1, with TRBD1 matching 8 bases. This CDR3 contains 16 residues. After removal of 8 bases from V and 4 bases from J, the junction contained 13 bases not matched to a gene. Germline CDR1 reads SQVTM; CDR2 reads ANQGSEA. The CDR3: CSPAAQGARGANVLTF. CDR3 coding DNA: TGCAGCCCTGCGGCCCAGGGGGCACGGGGGGCCAACGTCCTGACTTTC.

This clone was recorded a few times. The chain recombines TRBV6-5 with TRBJ1-1, with 7 bases matching TRBD1. CDR1 and CDR2 (germline): MNHEY, SVGAGI. This CDR3 has 11 residues. J lost 6 bases, V lost 7 bases, and 2 bases had no gene match. The CDR3 here is CASNRGSEAFF. In DNA, the CDR3 is TGTGCCAGCAACAGGGGATCTGAAGCTTTCTTT.

This chain uses TRBV10-3 with TRBJ2-7; 8 bases are shared with TRBD2. The CDR3 loop spans 16 amino acids. Trimming took 0 bases from V and 3 from J; bases not matched to a gene: 7. Germline V gene data show CDR1 as ENHRY and CDR2 as SYGVKD. The CDR3 protein is CAISESGGAHFYEQYF. CDR3 coding DNA: TGTGCCATCAGTGAGTCCGGGGGGGCGCACTTCTACGAGCAGTACTTC.

This clone came up once. The rearrangement uses TRBV19 and TRBJ1-5; D uncertain. The CDR3 extends over 13 amino acids. The V and J ends lost 5 bases and 0 bases respectively, with 5 bases between them. CDR1 and CDR2 (germline): LNHDA, SQIVND (reference sequence). In nucleotides, the CDR3 is TGTGCCAGTAGTCCTTATAGCAATCAGCCCCAGCATTTT. Translation: CASSPYSNQPQHF.

The rearrangement joins TRBV5-1 to TRBJ2-5, with D maybe TRBD1 (6 bases). Germline V lookup: CDR1 SGHRS, CDR2 YFSETQ. This CDR3 is 15 amino acids long. The V end lost 5 bases, the J end lost 5 bases, and 19 bases lay between the germline ends. This chain's CDR3 is CASRPTGLLYETQYF. CDR3 bases: TGCGCCAGCAGACCTACAGGGCTGTTGTATGAGACCCAGTACTTC.

The chain is built from TRBV7-2 and TRBJ2-7, with unresolved D. The V and J ends lost 3 bases and 7 bases respectively, with 7 bases between them. The CDR3 has 11 amino acids. CDR1 SGHTA and CDR2 FQGNSA come from the germline V gene. CDR3 nucleotides: TGTGCCAGCAGCTTTTCTCGGGAGCAGTACTTC. Its translation: CASSFSREQYF.

The V call is TRBV5-5, the J call TRBJ1-2, with 7 nucleotides matching TRBD1. CDR3 length equals 15 residues. Germline CDR1 reads SGHKS; CDR2 reads YYEKEE (reference sequence). Trimming at V came to 3 bases and at J to 4 bases, leaving 9 bases not matched to a gene. CDR3 nucleotide sequence: TGTGCCAGCAGCTCGACAGGGAGCCACGGCTATGGCTACACCTTC. Translation gives CASSSTGSHGYGYTF.

This chain connects TRBV7-8 to TRBJ1-4, with TRBD1 matching over 7 bases. The CDR3 spans 14 residues. After removal of 6 bases from V and 4 bases from J, the junction contained 5 bases not matched to a gene. Germline CDR1 SGHVS, CDR2 FQNEAQ. CDR3 in amino acids: CASSRGGLNEKLFF. The CDR3 nucleotides read TGTGCCAGCAGTCGAGGGGGCCTTAATGAAAAACTGTTTTTT. The full variable domain, with the rest looked up from reference TRBV7-8 and TRBJ1-4, is GAGVSQSPRYKVAKRGQDVALRCDPISGHVSLFWYQQALGQGPEFLTYFQNEAQLDKSGLPSDRFFAERPEGSVSTLKIQRTQQEDSAVYLCASSRGGLNEKLFFGSGTQLSVL.

The genes are TRBV19 and TRBJ2-3; TRBD1 agrees at 9 bases. Germline CDR1 reads LNHDA; CDR2 reads SQIVND (reference sequence). The CDR3 is 15 amino acids. J was trimmed by 4 bases and V by 3 bases; bases with no gene match: 5. The CDR3 loop reads CASSMSRQGADTQYF. The CDR3 nucleotides are TGTGCCAGTAGTATGTCAAGACAGGGGGCAGATACGCAGTATTTT.

The chain joins TRBV6-5 to TRBJ1-1; 10 positions match TRBD1. The CDR3 runs 14 residues. In germline, CDR1 is MNHEY, CDR2 SVGAGI. The J segment lost 6 bases and the V segment lost 1 base, leaving 2 bases of the junction unmatched. CDR3 sequence: CASSYWTGGPEAFF. The CDR3 nucleotides are TGTGCCAGCAGTTACTGGACAGGGGGGCCTGAAGCTTTCTTT.

The table lists this clone with a count of one. The chain carries TRBV5-1 and TRBJ2-5, with D tentatively TRBD1 (7 bases). Trimming removed 4 bases from V and 5 bases from J, with 21 bases in between. Germline loops: CDR1 SGHRS, CDR2 YFSETQ. This CDR3 is 16 amino acids long. CDR3 region: CASSPHGTAEGETQYF. The CDR3 DNA reads TGCGCCAGCAGCCCCCACGGGACAGCGGAGGGCGAGACCCAGTACTTC. The whole variable domain, remainder taken from reference TRBV5-1 and TRBJ2-5, is KAGVTQTPRYLIKTRGQQVTLSCSPISGHRSVSWYQQTPGQGLQFLFEYFSETQRNKGNFPGRFSGRQFSNSRSEMNVSTLELGDSALYLCASSPHGTAEGETQYFGPGTRLLVL.

The chain has TRBV5-6 and TRBJ2-7, with a possible D match to TRBD1 (5 bases). This CDR3 has 15 amino acids. V lost 0 bases to trimming and J lost 7 bases, with 17 bases between them. Germline V CDR1 and CDR2: SGHDT, YYEEEE. CDR3 in DNA: TGTGCCAGCAGCTTGGATGCCTTTCAGGGCTGGGAGCAGTACTTC. Translation: CASSLDAFQGWEQYF.

This chain joins TRBV2 and TRBJ1-1; unclear D gene. V gave up 6 bases and J gave up 3 bases, with 23 bases separating them. The CDR3 has 17 amino acids. Per germline, CDR1 SNHLY and CDR2 FYNNEI. CDR3 in amino acids: CASSKSRMRLPDTEAFF. The DNA for the CDR3 is TGTGCCAGCAGCAAAAGCCGGATGCGTTTACCGGACACTGAAGCTTTCTTT.